Here is one TCR beta chain with its context. What it binds is unknown. Only in-frame clones appear in the TCRdb table, and some are missing; sequencing was by immunoSEQ multiplex PCR. The sample contains approximately 35,000 clones, over 75% of which appear only once. The data belong to a study of a mutant IDH1 vaccine in newly diagnosed glioma. Study information: The study started vaccination 4-6 weeks after radiotherapy alone, or with temozolomide cycles. Held at week 35, visit V12 was the safety follow-up, and visit V13 followed at week 47. Treated patients had a mean age of about 38 years and an approximately 62% male, 37.5% female split.

Sample time point: week 47, end of study. Alongside topical imiquimod, each dose of vaccine comprised 300 ug of mutant IDH1 20-mer peptide. New astrocytomas of WHO grade 3 or 4 that were IDH1-mutant and ATRX-lost were found in the donors. This TCR came from a woman aged 40-49 years with glioma. This specimen was PBMCs, taken from a glioma patient whose treatment included an IDH1 peptide vaccine.

The CDR3, as DNA: TGCGCCAGCAGCCAAGATCCCGGGTATCCTCTCAATCAGCCCCAGCATTTT. It specifies CASSQDPGYPLNQPQHF. This sequence joins TRBV4-1 and TRBJ1-5, with D unclear. V lost 0 bases and J lost 3, with 15 bases in between. The CDR3 has 17 amino acids. CDR1 and CDR2 (germline): MGHRA, YSYEKL.